Sequencing of this T cell receptor beta chain was carried out in a study of human T cells and chemical hapten exposure. General observations from the study: DPC sensitization did not alter TCRs above 1 in 1000 frequency.

V dropped 0 bases and J dropped 6; count of bases not matched to a gene: 6. CDR1 and CDR2 (germline): SGHRS, YFSETQ. This CDR3 region has 15 residues. With regard to this clonotype: Its antigen remains unidentified.

TCRdb called the RACE reads again in MiXCR, with one record for every CDR3 protein. The table records about 64,000 distinct CDR3 sequences, roughly 11% of them present only once. Documented time point: patch test 3, about 24 weeks after DPC sensitization. Specified treatment: therapeutic diphenylcyclopropenone sensitization with weekly scalp DPC. The V and J genes are TRBV5-1 and TRBJ1-2; 9 bases are shared with TRBD1. Sequenced material: whole blood, taken in connection with sensitization to the hapten diphenylcyclopropenone (DPC). The clonotype comes from a woman in her twenties or thirties with alopecia areata. Some clones in this sample may be carry-over from other donors' samples. The CDR3 DNA reads as TGCGCCAGCAGCTTGGCTGGGACAGGGACGGATGGCTACACCTTC. Encoded protein: CASSLAGTGTDGYTF.